What follows is one T cell receptor beta chain and its context. Its specificity is not known. This specimen comes from a study of T cell responses to AZD1222 COVID-19 vaccine. Study-level results: After two AZD1222 doses, spike-specific TCR breadth and depth rose versus day 0. Donors skewed white British and female; clonal diversity was possibly underestimated.

Assay: immunoSEQ multiplex PCR; the TCRdb copy retains only in-frame clones and omits some. This table holds approximately 99,000 clones, approximately 90% found once. The CDR3 contains 15 residues. Unmatched junction bases numbered 10, after V lost 5 bases and J lost 6 bases. Germline V gene sequence: CDR1 MDHEN, CDR2 SYDVKM. The chain employs TRBV28 and TRBJ2-7; TRBD2 aligns across 10 bases. The specimen was peripheral blood, collected 28 days after the second AZD1222 dose. The origin of this receptor is an adult who received the AZD1222 COVID-19 vaccine. The CDR3 nucleotides read TGTGCCAGCAGTCCCCCCGAAGCGGGAGGGCTCGAGCAGTACTTC. This encodes CASSPPEAGGLEQYF.